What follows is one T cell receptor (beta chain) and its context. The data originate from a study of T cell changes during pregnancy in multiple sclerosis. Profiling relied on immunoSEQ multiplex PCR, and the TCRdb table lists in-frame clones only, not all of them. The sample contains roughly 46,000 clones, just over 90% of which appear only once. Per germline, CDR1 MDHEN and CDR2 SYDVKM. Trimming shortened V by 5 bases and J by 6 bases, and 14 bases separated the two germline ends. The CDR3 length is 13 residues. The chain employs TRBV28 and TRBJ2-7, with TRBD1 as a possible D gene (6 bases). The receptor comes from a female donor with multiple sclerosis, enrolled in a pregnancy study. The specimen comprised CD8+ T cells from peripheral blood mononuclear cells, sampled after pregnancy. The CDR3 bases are TGTGCCAGCAGTCCTGTACAGGGAGCCGAGCAGTACTTC. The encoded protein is CASSPVQGAEQYF.